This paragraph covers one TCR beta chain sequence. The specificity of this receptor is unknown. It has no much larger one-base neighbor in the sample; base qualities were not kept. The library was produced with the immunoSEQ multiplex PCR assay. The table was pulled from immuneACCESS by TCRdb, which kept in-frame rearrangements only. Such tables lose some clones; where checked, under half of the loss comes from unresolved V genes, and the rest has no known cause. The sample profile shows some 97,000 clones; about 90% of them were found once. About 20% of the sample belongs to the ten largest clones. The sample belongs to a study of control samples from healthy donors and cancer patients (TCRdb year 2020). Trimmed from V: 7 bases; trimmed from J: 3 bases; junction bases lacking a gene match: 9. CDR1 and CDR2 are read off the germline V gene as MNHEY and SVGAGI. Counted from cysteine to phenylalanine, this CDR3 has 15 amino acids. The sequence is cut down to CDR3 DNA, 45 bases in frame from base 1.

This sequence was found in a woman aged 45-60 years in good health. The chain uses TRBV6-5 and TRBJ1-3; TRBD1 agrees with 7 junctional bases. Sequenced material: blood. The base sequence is TGTGCCAGCACTTTAGGGGGCGGTTTTGGAAACACCATATATTTT. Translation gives CASTLGGGFGNTIYF.